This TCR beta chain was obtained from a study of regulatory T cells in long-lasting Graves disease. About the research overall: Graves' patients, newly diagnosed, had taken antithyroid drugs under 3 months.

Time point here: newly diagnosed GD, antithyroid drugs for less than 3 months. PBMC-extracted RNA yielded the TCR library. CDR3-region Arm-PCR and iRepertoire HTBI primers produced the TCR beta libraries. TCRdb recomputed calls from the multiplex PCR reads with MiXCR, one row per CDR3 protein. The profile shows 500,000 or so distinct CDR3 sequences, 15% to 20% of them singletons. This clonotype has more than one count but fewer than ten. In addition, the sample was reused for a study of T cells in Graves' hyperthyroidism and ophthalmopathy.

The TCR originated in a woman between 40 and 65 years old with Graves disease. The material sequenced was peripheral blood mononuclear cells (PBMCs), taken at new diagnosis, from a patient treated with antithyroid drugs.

The chain's CDR3 is CASSYSYAGLDEKLFF. As DNA, the CDR3 is TGTGCCAGCAGTTACTCGTATGCGGGATTGGATGAAAAACTGTTTTTT. The rearrangement links TRBV6-5 to TRBJ1-4, with D unresolved. The germline V and J ends were trimmed by 0 bases and 6 bases, with 14 bases remaining between them. Germline V lookup: CDR1 MNHEY, CDR2 SVGAGI. This CDR3 comprises 16 residues.